The present TCR beta chain was sequenced within a study of blood T cell repertoires in COVID-19. Study in general: The United States, Italy and Spain provided the acute and convalescent COVID-19 samples. PBMCs, B-cell-depleted T cells, or T cells were the source of the cDNA or gDNA that made up the material.

In the study's own analysis: The assay estimated nucleated cells by amplifying reference gene primers. The method was immunoSEQ multiplex PCR; TCRdb's version includes in-frame clones alone and lacks a portion of them. V and J calls and clone size are those listed in that table; D and trimming were worked out from the DNA. The sample shows about 220,000 clones, about 84% of them seen only once. Trimming removed 6 bases from V and 8 bases from J; junction bases left unmatched: 8. The CDR3 covers 14 residues. Germline assignment: CDR1 MNHEY and CDR2 SVGAGI. This chain connects TRBV6-5 to TRBJ2-1; TRBD1 agrees at 9 bases. The sequence derives from a human donor in a cohort sampled during active COVID-19. The sequencing sample was made of peripheral blood. The CDR3: CASSLRDRVDEQFF. CDR3 DNA sequence: TGTGCCAGCAGCCTCCGGGACAGGGTCGATGAGCAGTTCTTC.